Detailed here is one T cell receptor beta chain. Treatment reported: oral pan-JAK inhibitor, 5-10 mg twice daily. The sample comes from a study of CD8+ T cells in alopecia areata. The trim removed 0 bases at V and 5 bases at J, leaving 21 bases unmatched. The CDR3 totals 21 residues. CDR1 and CDR2 (germline): SNHLY, FYNNEI. Extracted RNA was reverse transcribed, and the resulting cDNA served as sequencing template. Clones were read by immunoSEQ multiplex PCR, and TCRdb kept only the in-frame ones, dropping some. Of about 200,000 clones in the sample, 58% were seen once. The TCR was taken from a human donor with alopecia areata. The chain couples TRBV2 to TRBJ2-7, with 11 positions matching TRBD2. The sample consisted of CD4+ T cells sorted from blood, taken at week 24, from a patient treated with tofacitinib. The CDR3 DNA follows: TGTGCCAGCAGTGAAGCGCTTCCGGGGCTAGCGGGGGGTCGAAGACCCCACGAGCAGTACTTC. This sequence encodes CASSEALPGLAGGRRPHEQYF.